These T cell receptor beta chains were read from a single sample in a study of blood T cell repertoires in COVID-19. The method was immunoSEQ multiplex PCR; TCRdb's version includes in-frame clones alone and lacks a portion of them. In the table there are about 59,000 clones, 73% of which are singletons. Sequenced: peripheral blood. These receptors originate from a woman between 45 and 65 years old with active or convalescent COVID-19. Both conserved end residues are part of each CDR3. A D gene is named only where the DNA matches it firmly. Not all rows give a size; the values are once, few, many and, for expanded clones, a class.

d_call	clone_size	v_call	j_call	cdr3_aa	cdr3_nt
TRBD1	-	TRBV24-1	TRBJ2-7	CATSAVDRGLHEQYF	TGTGCCACCAGTGCCGTGGACAGGGGGCTCCACGAGCAGTACTTC
-	-	TRBV5-1	TRBJ2-3	CASSLVASRQGDTQYF	TGCGCCAGCAGCTTGGTGGCTAGCCGGCAAGGAGATACGCAGTATTTT
-	-	TRBV6-2/TRBV6-3	TRBJ1-2	CASSSGDRGYTF	TGTGCCAGCAGTTCAGGGGATCGAGGCTACACCTTC
TRBD1	-	TRBV4-1	TRBJ1-5	CASSQTAGGLGNQPQHF	TGCGCCAGCAGCCAAACGGCAGGGGGGTTGGGCAATCAGCCCCAGCATTTT
-	-	TRBV2	TRBJ2-5	CASITGSETQYF	TGTGCCAGCATTACAGGATCAGAGACCCAGTACTTC
-	many	TRBV11-2	TRBJ2-7	CASSGRQFSYEQYF	TGTGCCAGCAGCGGCAGACAGTTCTCCTACGAGCAGTACTTC
-	-	TRBV7-9	TRBJ2-3	CASSPSWPGSDTQYF	TGTGCCAGCAGCCCTAGTTGGCCGGGGTCAGATACGCAGTATTTT
TRBD2	-	TRBV19	TRBJ2-7	CASSPSSSGSFLEQYF	TGTGCCAGTAGTCCCAGTTCCAGCGGGAGTTTCCTCGAGCAGTACTTC
TRBD2	few	TRBV24-1	TRBJ2-5	CATSVGLAGGGQETQYF	TGTGCCACCAGTGTCGGACTAGCGGGAGGTGGGCAAGAGACCCAGTACTTC
TRBD1	once	TRBV7-9	TRBJ2-7	CASSEGQGAASEQYF	TGTGCCAGCAGCGAGGGACAGGGGGCGGCCTCCGAGCAGTACTTC
-	few	TRBV12-3/TRBV12-4	TRBJ2-7	CASSVLSGAEQYF	TGTGCCAGCAGCGTACTCTCAGGGGCCGAGCAGTACTTC
-	-	TRBV7-2	TRBJ1-5	CASSSRRGNQPQHF	TGTGCCAGCAGCTCGAGGCGGGGCAATCAGCCCCAGCATTTT
-	-	TRBV7-9	TRBJ2-1	CASSLGSDYNEQFF	TGTGCCAGCAGCTTAGGTAGCGACTACAATGAGCAGTTCTTC
-	once	TRBV7-9	TRBJ1-1	CASSMSGQLAEAFF	TGTGCCAGCAGCATGTCAGGGCAACTTGCTGAAGCTTTCTTT
-	-	TRBV11-2	TRBJ2-1	CASSIQGYNEQFF	TGTGCCAGCAGCATTCAGGGTTACAATGAGCAGTTCTTC
-	-	TRBV5-4	TRBJ2-7	CASSLGGQGRHEQYF	TGTGCCAGCAGCCTGGGGGGCCAGGGGAGACACGAGCAGTACTTC
TRBD1	-	TRBV6-5	TRBJ1-2	CASIGQEANYGYTF	TGTGCCAGTATAGGACAGGAGGCTAACTATGGCTACACCTTC
-	-	TRBV7-8	TRBJ2-2	CASGPGWNTGELFF	TGTGCCAGCGGCCCAGGGTGGAACACCGGGGAGCTGTTTTTT
-	few	TRBV5-1	TRBJ2-7	CASSFGSGISYEQYF	TGCGCCAGCAGCTTTGGTAGCGGAATATCCTACGAGCAGTACTTC
-	medium-sized	TRBV2	TRBJ2-7	CASSVQSYEQYF	TGTGCCAGCAGTGTACAGAGCTACGAGCAGTACTTC
-	-	TRBV20-1	TRBJ2-5	CSAPRGATQYF	TGCAGTGCTCCACGAGGAGCGACCCAGTACTTC
TRBD2	-	TRBV9	TRBJ2-1	CASSLLAGESEQFF	TGTGCCAGCAGCTTACTAGCGGGAGAGAGTGAGCAGTTCTTC
-	few	TRBV9	TRBJ1-6	CASSVVAGEPYNSPLHF	TGTGCCAGCAGCGTAGTAGCCGGGGAACCCTATAATTCACCCCTCCACTTT
TRBD1	once	TRBV4-1	TRBJ2-2	CASSRLGTGGSGELFF	TGCGCCAGCAGCCGCCTGGGAACAGGGGGTTCCGGGGAGCTGTTTTTT
-	-	TRBV10-3	TRBJ1-2	CAISEGQTNYGYTF	TGTGCCATCAGTGAGGGACAGACTAACTATGGCTACACCTTC
TRBD1	-	TRBV9	TRBJ2-7	CASSEEQGVLYEQYF	TGTGCCAGCAGCGAGGAACAGGGGGTCCTCTACGAGCAGTACTTC
TRBD2	-	TRBV10-3	TRBJ2-5	CAISPGLDGQETQYF	TGTGCCATCAGTCCCGGACTAGACGGCCAAGAGACCCAGTACTTC
TRBD1	few	TRBV7-6	TRBJ2-7	CASSLTDRGYEQYF	TGTGCCAGCAGCCTAACTGACAGGGGGTACGAGCAGTACTTC
-	-	TRBV3-1/TRBV3-2	TRBJ1-2	CASSQRTGGGYTF	TGTGCCAGCAGCCAGCGCACAGGCGGCGGCTACACCTTC
-	once	TRBV29-1	TRBJ1-4	CSVRLGRPGNEKLFF	TGCAGCGTCCGCTTGGGGAGGCCGGGGAATGAAAAACTGTTTTTT
TRBD2	-	TRBV5-1	TRBJ2-1	CASSSEGSGTGLEYNEQFF	TGCGCCAGCAGCTCGGAAGGTAGCGGGACCGGCCTGGAGTACAATGAGCAGTTCTTC
TRBD1	-	TRBV29-1	TRBJ1-5	CSVSGGRGQPQHF	TGCAGCGTCTCAGGGGGCAGAGGTCAGCCCCAGCATTTT
-	-	TRBV28	TRBJ2-7	CASSPGGEPKAYEQYF	TGTGCCAGCAGTCCCGGTGGGGAGCCTAAAGCCTACGAGCAGTACTTC
-	-	TRBV25-1	TRBJ2-3	CASSVGQSTDTQYF	TGTGCCAGCAGTGTGGGGCAGAGCACAGATACGCAGTATTTT
TRBD2	-	TRBV3-1/TRBV3-2	TRBJ2-3	CASSLQARESNTQYF	TGTGCCAGCAGCCTTCAGGCGCGGGAGAGCAATACGCAGTATTTT
TRBD2	-	TRBV7-9	TRBJ2-1	CASSRDRVLAGGRYNEQFF	TGTGCCAGCAGCCGTGACAGGGTACTAGCGGGAGGCCGCTACAATGAGCAGTTCTTC
TRBD2	-	TRBV29-1	TRBJ2-7	CSGPGTSGSKAYEQYF	TGCAGCGGCCCCGGGACTAGCGGGAGTAAGGCCTACGAGCAGTACTTC
-	-	TRBV3-1/TRBV3-2	TRBJ1-4	CASSQGPPGKNEKLFF	TGTGCCAGCAGCCAAGGACCCCCCGGGAAAAATGAAAAACTGTTTTTT
TRBD2	once	TRBV5-6	TRBJ2-1	CASSLVLAGVKDEQFF	TGTGCCAGCAGCTTGGTTCTAGCGGGAGTTAAGGATGAGCAGTTCTTC
-	-	TRBV11-2	TRBJ1-1	CASSLDLGHKSTEAFF	TGTGCCAGCAGCTTAGATTTGGGGCACAAAAGCACTGAAGCTTTCTTT
-	-	TRBV4-1	TRBJ2-1	CASSQYSGDDNEQFF	TGCGCCAGCAGCCAGTATAGCGGAGATGACAATGAGCAGTTCTTC
TRBD1	-	TRBV15	TRBJ1-5	CATSGTGGGNQPQHF	TGTGCCACCAGCGGGACAGGGGGCGGCAATCAGCCCCAGCATTTT
TRBD1	-	TRBV28	TRBJ2-7	CASSLQDRAPSVQYF	TGTGCCAGCAGTTTACAAGACAGGGCACCCTCTGTGCAGTACTTC
-	few	TRBV12-3/TRBV12-4	TRBJ1-2	CASSLMGPGYTF	TGTGCCAGCAGTTTAATGGGGCCCGGCTACACCTTC
-	few	TRBV5-1	TRBJ1-2	CASSHVRGGNNGYTF	TGCGCCAGCAGCCACGTGAGGGGGGGCAATAATGGCTACACCTTC
TRBD1	-	TRBV7-2	TRBJ1-2	CASSSSGTEAEGYTF	TGTGCCAGCAGCTCATCCGGGACAGAAGCAGAGGGCTACACCTTC
TRBD1	-	TRBV27	TRBJ2-7	CASSLLDRVNEQYF	TGTGCCAGCAGTTTATTGGACAGGGTCAACGAGCAGTACTTC